This TCR beta chain was sequenced during a study of regulatory T cells in long-lasting Graves disease. Study results and caveats: Favoring TRBV28, TRBJ1-2 and TRBJ2-5 was a feature seen in persistent disease.

Through Arm-PCR of CDR3 regions and iRepertoire HTBI primers, TCR beta libraries were built. TCRdb itself ran the multiplex PCR reads through MiXCR, one entry per CDR3 protein. The sample has a few hundred thousand distinct CDR3 sequences, 12% seen once. The sample's time point: newly diagnosed GD, antithyroid drugs for less than 3 months. PBMC RNA served as the TCR library source. The V gene's germline CDR1 is GTSNPN and CDR2 SVGIG (reference sequence). The CDR3 spans 14 residues. V gave up 2 bases and J gave up 1 base, with 9 bases separating them. This clonotype occurred many times. Its specificity is not known. This same sample was also taken into another study, of T cells in Graves' hyperthyroidism and ophthalmopathy. That source reports: Calling Graves' hyperthyroidism stable meant ophthalmopathy did not progress within 18 months. Most thyroid clonotypes expanded above 0.001 were also detected in blood.

The material was peripheral blood mononuclear cells (PBMCs), obtained at new diagnosis, from a patient treated with antithyroid drugs. The V and J genes are TRBV30 and TRBJ1-5, with no clear D. This clonotype was obtained from a woman aged 18-29 years with Graves disease. Here the CDR3 reads CAWSPGYSNQPQHF. CDR3 DNA sequence: TGTGCCTGGAGTCCGGGGTACAGCAATCAGCCCCAGCATTTT. Looking up the rest from reference TRBV30 and TRBJ1-5 gives the full variable domain: SQTIHQWPATLVQPVGSPLSLECTVEGTSNPNLYWYRQAAGRGLQLLFYSVGIGQISSEVPQNLSASRPQDRQFILSSKKLLLSDSGFYLCAWSPGYSNQPQHFGDGTRLSIL.